Following are 3 T cell receptor beta chains from one sample sequenced in a study of cytomegalovirus exposure and HLA in healthy donors. Researchers ran the PCR with 60 Vbeta and 13 Jbeta primers. Repertoires were generated with immunoSEQ multiplex PCR, while TCRdb's copy carries only in-frame clones and drops some. This table has about 200,000 clones, around 80% appearing once. The sequenced sample consisted of PBMCs. The receptors were gathered from a middle-aged woman in good health and CMV-seronegative.

J is TRBJ2-2 and V is TRBV10-1; TRBD2 matches at 7 bases. V was pared by 7 bases and J by 5 bases, with 7 bases of the junction left unmatched. The CDR3 has 14 residues. Germline V gene sequence: CDR1 WNHNN, CDR2 SYGVQD (reference sequence). The CDR3 loop reads CASNEGGRTGELFF. The CDR3 region has the DNA TGCGCCAGCAACGAGGGAGGGAGGACCGGGGAGCTGTTTTTT.

V and J are TRBV7-2 and TRBJ2-3; 10 positions match TRBD2. Germline CDR1 SGHTA, CDR2 FQGNSA. The junction had 8 bases not matched to a gene; V was cut back by 0 bases and J by 5 bases. This CDR3 region has 17 residues. The CDR3 sequence is CASSLAASGRGEDTQYF. The CDR3 DNA reads as TGTGCCAGCAGCTTAGCGGCTAGCGGGAGAGGCGAAGATACGCAGTATTTT.

The chain is built from TRBV5-1 and TRBJ2-3; TRBD2 agrees at 7 bases. V shed 0 bases, J shed 9 bases, and the junction held 10 bases outside the gene matches. CDR3 length: 15 amino acids. Per the germline V gene, CDR1 is SGHRS and CDR2 is YFSETQ. The CDR3 reads CASSLEGSSGKTQYF. CDR3 DNA sequence: TGCGCCAGCAGCTTGGAGGGGTCAAGCGGGAAGACGCAGTATTTT. The full variable domain, rest sourced from reference TRBV5-1 and TRBJ2-3, is KAGVTQTPRYLIKTRGQQVTLSCSPISGHRSVSWYQQTPGQGLQFLFEYFSETQRNKGNFPGRFSGRQFSNSRSEMNVSTLELGDSALYLCASSLEGSSGKTQYFGPGTRLTVL.